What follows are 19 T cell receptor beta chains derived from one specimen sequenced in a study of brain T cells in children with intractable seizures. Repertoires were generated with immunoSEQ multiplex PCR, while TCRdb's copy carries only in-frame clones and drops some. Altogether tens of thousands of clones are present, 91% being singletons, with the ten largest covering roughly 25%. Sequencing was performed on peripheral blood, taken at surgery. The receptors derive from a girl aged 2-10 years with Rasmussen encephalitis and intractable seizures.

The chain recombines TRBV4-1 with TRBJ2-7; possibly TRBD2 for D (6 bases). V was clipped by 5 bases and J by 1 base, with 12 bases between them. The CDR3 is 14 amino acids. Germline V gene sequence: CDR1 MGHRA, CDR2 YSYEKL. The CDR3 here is CASSSGGTSYEQYF. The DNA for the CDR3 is TGCGCCAGCAGCTCCGGGGGTACTTCCTACGAGCAGTACTTC.

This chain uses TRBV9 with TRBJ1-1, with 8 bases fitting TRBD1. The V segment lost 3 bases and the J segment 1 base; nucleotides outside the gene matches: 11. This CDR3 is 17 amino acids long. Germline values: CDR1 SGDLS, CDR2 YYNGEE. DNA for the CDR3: TGTGCCAGCAGCGAAGCCGGGACAGGTAGTGGGAACACTGAAGCTTTCTTT. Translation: CASSEAGTGSGNTEAFF.

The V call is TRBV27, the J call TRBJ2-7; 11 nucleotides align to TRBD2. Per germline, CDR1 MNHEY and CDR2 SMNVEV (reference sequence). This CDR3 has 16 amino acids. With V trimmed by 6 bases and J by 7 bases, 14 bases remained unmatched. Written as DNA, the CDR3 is TGTGCCAGCAGCCCAACCCTTAGCGGGAGGGGGAGGGAGCAGTACTTC. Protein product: CASSPTLSGRGREQYF.

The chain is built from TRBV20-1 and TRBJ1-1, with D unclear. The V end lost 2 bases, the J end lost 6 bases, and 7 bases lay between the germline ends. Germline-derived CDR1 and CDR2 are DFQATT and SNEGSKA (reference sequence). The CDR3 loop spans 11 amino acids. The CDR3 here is CSARWVSEAFF. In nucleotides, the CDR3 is TGCAGTGCTAGATGGGTGTCTGAAGCTTTCTTT.

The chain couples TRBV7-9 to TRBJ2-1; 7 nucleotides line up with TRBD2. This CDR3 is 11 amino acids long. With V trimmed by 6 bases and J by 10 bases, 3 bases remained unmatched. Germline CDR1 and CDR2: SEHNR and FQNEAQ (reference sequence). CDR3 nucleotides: TGTGCCAGCAGATTTAGCGGGGAGCAGTTCTTC. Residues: CASRFSGEQFF.

The chain's CDR3 is CASSLEVNTEAFF. The CDR3 bases are TGTGCCAGCAGTTTAGAAGTGAACACTGAAGCTTTCTTT. The V and J genes are TRBV28 and TRBJ1-1; no clear D. Deletions cut 2 bases from V and 0 bases from J, with 4 bases between. The CDR3 length is 13 residues. Germline V lookup: CDR1 MDHEN, CDR2 SYDVKM.

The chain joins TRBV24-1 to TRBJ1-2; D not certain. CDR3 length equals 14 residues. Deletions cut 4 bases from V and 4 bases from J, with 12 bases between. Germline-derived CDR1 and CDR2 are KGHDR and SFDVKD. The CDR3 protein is CATSDAPGPYGYTF. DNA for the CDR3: TGTGCCACCAGTGACGCTCCGGGTCCCTATGGCTACACCTTC.

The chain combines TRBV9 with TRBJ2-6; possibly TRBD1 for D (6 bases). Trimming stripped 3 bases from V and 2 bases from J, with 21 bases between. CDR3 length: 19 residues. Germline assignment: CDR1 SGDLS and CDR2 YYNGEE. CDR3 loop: CASSANRDTTPTGANVLTF. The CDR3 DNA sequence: TGTGCCAGCAGCGCGAACCGGGACACCACCCCTACTGGGGCCAACGTCCTGACTTTC.

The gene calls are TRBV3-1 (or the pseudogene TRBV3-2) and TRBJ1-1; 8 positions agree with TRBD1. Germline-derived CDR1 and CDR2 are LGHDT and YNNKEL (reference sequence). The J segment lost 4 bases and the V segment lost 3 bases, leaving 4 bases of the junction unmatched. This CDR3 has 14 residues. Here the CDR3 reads CASSHATGGTEAFF. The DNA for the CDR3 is TGTGCCAGCAGCCATGCAACAGGGGGCACTGAAGCTTTCTTT.

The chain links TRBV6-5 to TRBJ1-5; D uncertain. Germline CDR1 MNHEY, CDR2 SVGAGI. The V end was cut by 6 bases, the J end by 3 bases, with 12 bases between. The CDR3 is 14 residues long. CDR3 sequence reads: CASSYGRDNQPQHF. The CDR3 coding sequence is TGTGCCAGCAGCTACGGGAGAGACAATCAGCCCCAGCATTTT.

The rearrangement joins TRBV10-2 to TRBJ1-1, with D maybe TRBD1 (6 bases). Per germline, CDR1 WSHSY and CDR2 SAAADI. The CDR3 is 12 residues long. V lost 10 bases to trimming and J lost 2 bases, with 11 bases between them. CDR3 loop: CATGQPNTEAFF. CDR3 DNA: TGCGCCACTGGACAGCCTAACACTGAAGCTTTCTTT.

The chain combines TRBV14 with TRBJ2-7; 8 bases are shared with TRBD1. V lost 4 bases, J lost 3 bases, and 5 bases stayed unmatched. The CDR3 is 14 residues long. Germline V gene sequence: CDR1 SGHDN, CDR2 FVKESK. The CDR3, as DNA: TGTGCCAGCAGCCGTTGGGACAGGAGCTACGAGCAGTACTTC. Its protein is CASSRWDRSYEQYF. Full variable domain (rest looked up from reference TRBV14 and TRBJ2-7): EAGVTQFPSHSVIEKGQTVTLRCDPISGHDNLYWYRRVMGKEIKFLLHFVKESKQDESGMPNNRFLAERTGGTYSTLKVQPAELEDSGVYFCASSRWDRSYEQYFGPGTRLTVT.

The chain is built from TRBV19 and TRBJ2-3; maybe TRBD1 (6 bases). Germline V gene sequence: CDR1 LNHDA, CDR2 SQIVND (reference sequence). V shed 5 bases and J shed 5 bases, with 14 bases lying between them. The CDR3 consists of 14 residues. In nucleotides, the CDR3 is TGTGCCAGTAGTTCACAGGGACGGGGAGATACGCAGTATTTT. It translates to CASSSQGRGDTQYF.

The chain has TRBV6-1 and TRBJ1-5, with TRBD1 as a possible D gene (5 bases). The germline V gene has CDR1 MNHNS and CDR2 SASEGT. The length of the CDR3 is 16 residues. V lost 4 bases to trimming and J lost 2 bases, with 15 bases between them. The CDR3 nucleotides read TGTGCCAGCAGTGGACGGGGCAGGGACCGCAATCAGCCCCAGCATTTT. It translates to CASSGRGRDRNQPQHF.

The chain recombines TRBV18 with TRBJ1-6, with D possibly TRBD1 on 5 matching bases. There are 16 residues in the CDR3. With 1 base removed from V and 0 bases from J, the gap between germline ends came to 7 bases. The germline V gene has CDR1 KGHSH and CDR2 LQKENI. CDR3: CASSPRGSSYNSPLHF. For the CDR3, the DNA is TGTGCCAGCTCACCACGGGGGAGCTCCTATAATTCACCCCTCCACTTT. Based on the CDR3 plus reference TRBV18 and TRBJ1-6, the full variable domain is NAGVMQNPRHLVRRRGQEARLRCSPMKGHSHVYWYRQLPEEGLKFMVYLQKENIIDESGMPKERFSAEFPKEGPSILRIQQVVRGDSAAYFCASSPRGSSYNSPLHFGNGTRLTVT.

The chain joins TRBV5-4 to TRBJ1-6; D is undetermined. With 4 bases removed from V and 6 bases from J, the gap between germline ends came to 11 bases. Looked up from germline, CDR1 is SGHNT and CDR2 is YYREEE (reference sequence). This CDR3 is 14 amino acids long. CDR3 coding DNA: TGTGCCAGCAGCAAGGAAGTGGGTAATTCACCCCTCCACTTT. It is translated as CASSKEVGNSPLHF.

CDR3 sequence (DNA): TGTGCCAGCGTCGAACAGCGAAGTTATGGAAACACCATATATTTT. Translated: CASVEQRSYGNTIYF. The gene calls are TRBV28 and TRBJ1-3, with unresolved D. With 8 bases removed from V and 3 bases from J, the gap between germline ends came to 17 bases. CDR1 and CDR2 (germline): MDHEN, SYDVKM. CDR3 length equals 15 residues.

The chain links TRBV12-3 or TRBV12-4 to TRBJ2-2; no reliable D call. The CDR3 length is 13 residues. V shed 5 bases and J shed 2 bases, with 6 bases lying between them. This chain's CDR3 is CASSGYNTGELFF. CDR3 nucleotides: TGTGCCAGCAGTGGCTATAACACCGGGGAGCTGTTTTTT.

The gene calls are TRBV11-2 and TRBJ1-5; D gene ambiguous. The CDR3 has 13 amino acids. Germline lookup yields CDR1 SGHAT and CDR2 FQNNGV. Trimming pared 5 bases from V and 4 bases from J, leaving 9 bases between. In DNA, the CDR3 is TGTGCCAGCAGCAAGGACTTAAATCAGCCCCAGCATTTT. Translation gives CASSKDLNQPQHF.